This T cell receptor beta chain was documented in a study of blood T cells in healthy people across ages. As for the study in general: About one barcoded beta molecule per two T cells came from capture by template switching. Findings and caveats of the study: Diversity estimates from one million T cells were considered underestimates. Observed TCR beta diversity per million T cells went down as age went up. This fall followed a roughly linear course with age.

This clonotype has at least ten counts. The antigen remains undetermined. Germline-derived CDR1 and CDR2 are MDHEN and SYDVKM. The V and J ends lost 5 bases and 2 bases, in that order; junction bases with no gene match: 10. The CDR3 covers 16 residues. Through a sample-barcoded 5' primer and a J-beta primer mix, a second PCR was run for roughly 7 to 12 cycles. TCRdb re-analysed the 5' RACE reads in MiXCR, keeping a single row per CDR3 protein. In the table there are about 930,000 distinct CDR3 sequences, under 35% of which are singletons. These data are also associated with another study on T cells of mothers and their children. From that report: The data showed no persistent microchimeric T cell clones.

The V call is TRBV28, the J call TRBJ2-7; 9 bases fit TRBD1. This clonotype was sampled from a woman aged 40 to 50 in good health. Source material: blood. In DNA, the CDR3 is TGTGCCAGCAGTCGTTATTCCGGGACAGGGACCTACGAGCAGTACTTC. This translates into CASSRYSGTGTYEQYF.